The sequence of this T cell receptor beta chain was determined in a study of blood T cell repertoires in COVID-19. Clones were sequenced by immunoSEQ multiplex PCR, and TCRdb holds only the in-frame ones, with some missing. The sample holds about 24,000 clones, about 89% seen once. CDR1 is SGHVS and CDR2 is FNYEAQ in the germline V gene. V lost 4 bases and J lost 4; bases outside the gene matches: 9. CDR3 length equals 16 residues. The chain links TRBV7-6 to TRBJ2-3, with 9 bases aligning to TRBD1. The sequenced sample consisted of peripheral blood. The TCR was taken from a man aged 45-65 years with active COVID-19. CDR3 DNA: TGTGCCAGCAGCTATCGACAGGGGGGGTTAGCAGATACGCAGTATTTT. As protein: CASSYRQGGLADTQYF. The variable domain in full, with the rest retrieved from reference TRBV7-6 and TRBJ2-3, is GAGVSQSPRYKVTKRGQDVALRCDPISGHVSLYWYRQALGQGPEFLTYFNYEAQQDKSGLPNDRFSAERPEGSISTLTIQRTEQRDSAMYRCASSYRQGGLADTQYFGPGTRLTVL.